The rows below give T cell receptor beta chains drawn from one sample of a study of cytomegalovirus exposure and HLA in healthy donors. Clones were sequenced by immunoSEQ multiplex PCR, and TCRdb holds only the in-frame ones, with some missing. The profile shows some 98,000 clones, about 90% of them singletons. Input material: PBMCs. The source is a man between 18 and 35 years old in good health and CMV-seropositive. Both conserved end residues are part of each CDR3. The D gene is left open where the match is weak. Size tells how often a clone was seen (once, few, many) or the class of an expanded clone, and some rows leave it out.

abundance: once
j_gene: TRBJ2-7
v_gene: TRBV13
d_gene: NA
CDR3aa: CASSLRLEGPPGEQYF
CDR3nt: TGTGCCAGCAGCTTAAGGTTGGAGGGACCCCCTGGCGAGCAGTACTTC

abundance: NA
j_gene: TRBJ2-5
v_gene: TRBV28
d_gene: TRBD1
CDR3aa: CASRPYTGEETQYF
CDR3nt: TGTGCCAGCAGACCTTATACAGGGGAAGAGACCCAGTACTTC

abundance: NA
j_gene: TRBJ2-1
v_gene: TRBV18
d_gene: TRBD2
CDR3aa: CASSPGLAGARDEQFF
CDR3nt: TGTGCCAGCTCACCCGGACTAGCGGGAGCAAGGGATGAGCAGTTCTTC

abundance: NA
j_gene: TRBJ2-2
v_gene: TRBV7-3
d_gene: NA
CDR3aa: CASSSGAGNTGELFF
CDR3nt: TGTGCCAGCAGCTCTGGGGCAGGGAACACCGGGGAGCTGTTTTTT

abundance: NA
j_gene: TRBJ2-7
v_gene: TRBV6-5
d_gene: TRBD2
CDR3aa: CASSSAGTSGSYEQYF
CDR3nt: TGTGCCAGCAGTTCCGCCGGGACTAGCGGGAGTTACGAGCAGTACTTC

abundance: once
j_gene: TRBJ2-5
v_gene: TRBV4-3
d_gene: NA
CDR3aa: CASSQGAKNQETQYF
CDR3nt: TGCGCCAGCAGCCAAGGGGCGAAAAACCAAGAGACCCAGTACTTC

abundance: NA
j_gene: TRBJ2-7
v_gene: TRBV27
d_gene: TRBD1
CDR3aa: CASSLGTDRGPYEQYF
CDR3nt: TGTGCCAGCAGTTTAGGAACGGACAGGGGGCCCTACGAGCAGTACTTC

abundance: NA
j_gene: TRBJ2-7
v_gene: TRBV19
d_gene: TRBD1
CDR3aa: CATDRDRVYEQYF
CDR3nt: TGTGCCACAGACCGGGACAGGGTCTACGAGCAGTACTTC

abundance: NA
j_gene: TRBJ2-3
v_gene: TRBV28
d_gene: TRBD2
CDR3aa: CASSPPPGLAVEDTQYF
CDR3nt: TGTGCCAGCAGCCCTCCCCCGGGACTAGCGGTAGAAGATACGCAGTATTTT

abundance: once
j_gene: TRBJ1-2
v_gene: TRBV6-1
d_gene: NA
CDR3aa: CASSEDSNYGYTF
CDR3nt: TGTGCCAGCAGTGAAGATAGTAACTATGGCTACACCTTC

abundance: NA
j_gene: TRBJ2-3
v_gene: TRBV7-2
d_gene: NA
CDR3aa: CASSLGLARSTDTQYF
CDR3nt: TGTGCCAGCAGCTTAGGCCTAGCGAGAAGCACAGATACGCAGTATTTT

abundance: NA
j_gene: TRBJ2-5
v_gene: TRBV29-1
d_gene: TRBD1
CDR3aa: CSALRHRGQETQYF
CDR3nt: TGCAGCGCTCTACGTCACAGGGGACAAGAGACCCAGTACTTC

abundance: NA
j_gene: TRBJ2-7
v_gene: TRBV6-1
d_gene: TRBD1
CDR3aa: CASSLRQGTYEQYF
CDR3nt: TGTGCCAGCAGCCTTCGACAGGGTACGTACGAGCAGTACTTC

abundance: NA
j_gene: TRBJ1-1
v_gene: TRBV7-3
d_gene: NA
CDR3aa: CASSLRGADTEAFF
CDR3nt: TGTGCCAGCAGCTTGCGGGGGGCAGACACTGAAGCTTTCTTT

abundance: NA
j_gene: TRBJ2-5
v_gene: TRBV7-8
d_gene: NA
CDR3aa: CASSLAPSTAMEETQYF
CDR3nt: TGTGCCAGCAGCTTAGCGCCGAGCACAGCCATGGAAGAGACCCAGTACTTC

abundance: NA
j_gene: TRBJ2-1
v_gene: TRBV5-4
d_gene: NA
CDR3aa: CASSARANEQFF
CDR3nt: TGTGCCAGCAGCGCTAGAGCAAATGAGCAGTTCTTC

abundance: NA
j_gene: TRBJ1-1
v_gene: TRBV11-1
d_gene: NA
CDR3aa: CASSLFKGVTEAFF
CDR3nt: TGTGCCAGCAGCTTATTTAAGGGGGTCACTGAAGCTTTCTTT

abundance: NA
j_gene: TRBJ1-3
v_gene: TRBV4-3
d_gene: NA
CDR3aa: CASSQDRGAGNTIYF
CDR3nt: TGCGCCAGCAGCCAAGATCGGGGAGCCGGAAACACCATATATTTT

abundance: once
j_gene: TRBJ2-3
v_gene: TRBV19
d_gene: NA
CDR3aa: CASSITGTLFGGTDTQYF
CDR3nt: TGTGCCAGTAGTATAACGGGGACACTCTTTGGGGGCACAGATACGCAGTATTTT